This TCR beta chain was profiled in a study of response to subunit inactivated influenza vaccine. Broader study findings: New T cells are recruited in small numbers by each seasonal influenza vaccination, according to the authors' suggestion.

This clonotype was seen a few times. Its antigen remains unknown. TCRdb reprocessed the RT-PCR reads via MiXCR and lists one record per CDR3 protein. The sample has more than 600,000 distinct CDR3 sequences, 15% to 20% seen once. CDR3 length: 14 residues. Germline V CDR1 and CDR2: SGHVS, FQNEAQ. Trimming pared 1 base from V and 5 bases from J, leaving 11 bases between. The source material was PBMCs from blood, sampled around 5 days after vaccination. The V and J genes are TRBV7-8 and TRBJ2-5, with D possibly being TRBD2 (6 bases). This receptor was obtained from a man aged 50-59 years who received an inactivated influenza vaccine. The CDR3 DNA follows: TGTGCCAGCAGCTTAGGAGGAGGGGTGGAGACCCAGTACTTC. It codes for CASSLGGGVETQYF.